This T cell receptor (beta chain) was retrieved from a study of persistence of HIV-infected CD4 T cells. Sequencing used immunoSEQ version 4 in survey mode. Genomic DNA was diluted to around 9.3 ng/uL, up to about 1 ug per sample. Some clones are missing from TCRdb's copy, which holds only in-frame ones; the method was immunoSEQ multiplex PCR. The sample records approximately 35,000 clones, 75% to 90% being singletons. An overlapping HIV-1 Gag peptide pool stimulated these cells at about 0.9 ug/peptide/mL. Sorted nonresponding memory CD4+ T cells were CD40L-negative, CD69-negative, CD45RO-high. Notes on this clone: Antigen: not known.

The TCR sequence derives from an adult with HIV. The donor label of this sample is uncertain. This material consisted of cultured CD4+ T cells from PBMCs, taken from a patient who received antiretroviral therapy.

This CDR3 reads CASSKDRGRANEAFF. The CDR3 DNA sequence: TGTGCCAGCAGTAAGGACAGGGGGCGAGCCAATGAAGCTTTCTTT. The V and J genes are TRBV6-5 and TRBJ1-1; TRBD1 aligns across 11 bases. From germline, CDR1 is MNHEY and CDR2 SVGAGI. This CDR3 contains 15 residues. Trimming cost V 5 bases and J 7 bases; bases outside gene matches: 9.